This T cell receptor beta chain emerged from a study of shared clonotypes between healthy human individuals. Deep was the level used in running the assay. The repertoire was sequenced with immunoSEQ multiplex PCR; TCRdb's copy has only in-frame clones and lacks some. The sample has 2 million to 2.5 million clones, over 85% seen once. Germline V CDR1 and CDR2: MDHEN, SYDVKM. CDR3 length: 17 residues. Unmatched junction bases numbered 7, after V lost 2 bases and J lost 2 bases. This clone was picked up one time. Its specificity is not known. Study results and limitations: Researchers found naive subsets generally carried larger estimated richness than memory subsets.

The sequenced sample consisted of naive CD4+ T cells from PBMCs. Subset given: CD45RA+ positively selected. This sequence joins TRBV28 and TRBJ2-7, with 12 bases aligning to TRBD2. This receptor was identified in a man younger than 30 in good health. Some clones in this sample may be carry-over from other donors' samples. The CDR3 sequence: CASSLLLGLAGTYEQYF. The DNA of the CDR3 is TGTGCCAGCAGTTTACTCCTCGGACTAGCGGGGACCTACGAGCAGTACTTC.